This T cell receptor (beta chain) was documented in a study of blood T cell repertoires in COVID-19. The wider study: Nucleic acid was either cDNA or gDNA, and it came from T cells, B-cell-depleted T cells, or PBMCs.

This clone was found a few times. The CDR3 has 16 amino acids. Trimming removed 5 bases from V and 9 bases from J; junction bases left unmatched: 19. Germline-derived CDR1 and CDR2 are LGHDT and YNNKEL (reference sequence). Method: immunoSEQ multiplex PCR; TCRdb's copy keeps in-frame clones and lacks some. The sample has around 290,000 clones, approximately 90% seen once. This clonotype was sampled from a young woman with COVID-19, enrolled during active disease. The sample was peripheral blood. V and J are TRBV3-1 (or the pseudogene TRBV3-2) and TRBJ2-7; 7 bases fit TRBD2. In nucleotides, the CDR3 is TGTGCCAGCAGCTATTCCGGGACTACGGCCAAGCGAGGGCAGTACTTC. It translates to CASSYSGTTAKRGQYF.